This is a list of T cell receptor beta chains from one sample in a study of shared T cell receptors in the human thymus. Sequenced by immunoSEQ multiplex PCR; TCRdb stores in-frame clones only, minus some. Here the sample spans about 660,000 clones, roughly 90% being singletons. The sample also formed part of further work on human thymus T cells.

The sample consisted of thymocytes. Source of these receptors: a boy younger than two with a congenital heart defect. Both conserved end residues are part of each CDR3. D genes are given only for firm matches. Expanded clones get a size class; other rows say once, few or many, or leave the size out.

j_call d_call cdr3_length v_call clone_size cdr3_nt cdr3_aa
TRBJ2-7 TRBD1 14 TRBV6-6 NA TGTGCCAGCGGGTCTCGGACAGGCAGGCACGAGCAGTACTTC CASGSRTGRHEQYF
TRBJ2-2 TRBD2 19 TRBV14 NA TGTGCCAGCAGCTCCAGCCCCCCTAGCGGGAGAGGGAACACCGGGGAGCTGTTTTTT CASSSSPPSGRGNTGELFF
TRBJ2-5 NA 16 TRBV4-3 NA TGCGCCAGCAGCCAAGCTCTAATAAGTAACCAAGAGACCCAGTACTTC CASSQALISNQETQYF
TRBJ2-3 TRBD2 16 TRBV5-6 NA TGTGCCAGCAGCTCGATTAGCGGGAGGGCCGAAGATACGCAGTATTTT CASSSISGRAEDTQYF
TRBJ2-1 NA 14 TRBV21-1 NA TGTGCCAGCTACGCGGGGAGCTCCTACAATGAGCAGTTCTTC CASYAGSSYNEQFF
TRBJ1-1 NA 15 TRBV6-1 NA TGTGCCAGCACCCCCAGGCGGGGGATAAGTACTGAAGCTTTCTTT CASTPRRGISTEAFF
TRBJ1-2 NA 17 TRBV7-3 NA TGTGCCAGCAGCTTAGAGGAGGCCGGAAACACTAACTATGGCTACACCTTC CASSLEEAGNTNYGYTF
TRBJ1-2 NA 14 TRBV19 few TGTGCCAGTAGTATAGATTTGGTCCGGTGGGGCTACACCTTC CASSIDLVRWGYTF
TRBJ2-1 NA 17 TRBV5-1 NA TGCGCCAGCAGCTTGCCCACCGATCCCAGCTCCTACAATGAGCAGTTCTTC CASSLPTDPSSYNEQFF
TRBJ2-7 TRBD1 13 TRBV29-1 few TGCAGCGTTGAAGGGACAGGGGGGTATGAGCAGTACTTC CSVEGTGGYEQYF
TRBJ2-2 TRBD1 18 TRBV4-3 NA TGCGCCAGCAGCCAAGAAGGCAGGGGGCCGGTGAAGACCGGGGAGCTGTTTTTT CASSQEGRGPVKTGELFF
TRBJ2-7 TRBD1 15 TRBV6-1 NA TGTGCCAGCAGGGCACAGGGGGACCATTCCTACGAGCAGTACTTC CASRAQGDHSYEQYF
TRBJ2-1 NA 15 TRBV15 NA TGTGCCACCACCTCCTTCGGGGACTCCTTAAATGAGCAGTTCTTC CATTSFGDSLNEQFF
TRBJ2-7 TRBD2 22 TRBV4-3 NA TGCGCCAGCAGCCAAGATCACGAGGGTCTTGGGTGGGCTAGCGGGGGCTCCTACGAGCAGTACTTC CASSQDHEGLGWASGGSYEQYF
TRBJ1-2 TRBD1 15 TRBV14 NA TGTGCCAGCAGCCAAGAACAGGGGATTAACTATGGCTACACCTTC CASSQEQGINYGYTF
TRBJ2-6 TRBD1 16 TRBV5-4 few TGTGCCAGCAGGAAAGGGGGCGCAAATGGGGCCAACGTCCTGACTTTC CASRKGGANGANVLTF
TRBJ2-1 TRBD2 15 TRBV28 NA TGTGCCAGCAGTTTAGGGACTAGCGGTGAGAATGAGCAGTTCTTC CASSLGTSGENEQFF
TRBJ2-1 TRBD1 16 TRBV11-1 NA TGTGCCAGCAAACTGAACCACAGGGGGCTTCGGGACGAGGTCTTCTTC CASKLNHRGLRDEVFF
TRBJ2-1 TRBD2 13 TRBV29-1 NA TGCAGCGTTGTCTCTAGCGGGTACAATGAGCAGTTCTTC CSVVSSGYNEQFF
TRBJ2-1 TRBD2 20 TRBV7-3 NA TGTGCCAGCAGCTCTCCTCGGGGACTAGCGGGGTCCCGCTCCTACAATGAGCAGTTCTTC CASSSPRGLAGSRSYNEQFF
TRBJ2-7 NA 13 TRBV6-5 NA TGTGCCAGCAGTGACCCCGAAATAGCCGAGCAGTACTTC CASSDPEIAEQYF
TRBJ2-7 TRBD2 18 TRBV13 NA TGTGCCAGCAGCCCTTGGACTAGCGGGAGGCCATCGGCTGGCGAGCAGTACTTC CASSPWTSGRPSAGEQYF
TRBJ2-7 NA 15 TRBV7-9 once TGTGCCAGCAGCTTTGGGGCTAGGGCGACCTACGAGCAGTACTTC CASSFGARATYEQYF
TRBJ2-7 NA 15 TRBV6-5 NA TGTGCCAGCAGGCCTACTAGGCCAGCGGACCACGAGCAGTACTTC CASRPTRPADHEQYF
TRBJ2-1 TRBD2 15 TRBV6-5 NA TGTGCCAGCAGTCCCAACCGGGAGGCCTACAATGAGCAGTTCTTC CASSPNREAYNEQFF
TRBJ2-1 NA 15 TRBV30 NA TGTGCCTGGAGTGTACCCCCGAGCTCCTACAATGAGCAGTTCTTC CAWSVPPSSYNEQFF
TRBJ2-1 NA 14 TRBV7-9 once TGTGCCAGCAGCCCGTTAAGACGGGGCAATGAGCAGTTCTTC CASSPLRRGNEQFF
TRBJ2-7 TRBD2 17 TRBV11-1 NA TGTGCCAGCAGCCGCGGTCTAGCGGGGGCAAGCTCCTACGAGCAGTACTTC CASSRGLAGASSYEQYF
TRBJ2-7 NA 14 TRBV5-6 few TGTGCCAGCAGCTTCACGCAGGGGTCAGGGGAGCAGTACTTC CASSFTQGSGEQYF
TRBJ2-1 TRBD2 19 TRBV14 few TGTGCCAGCAGCCAAGGTTCTAGCGGGAAGGACGGCGCTTACAATGAGCAGTTCTTC CASSQGSSGKDGAYNEQFF
TRBJ2-2 NA 20 TRBV14 NA TGTGCCAGCAGCCATTTTCCGACAATAGCGGAGAGGGCTTACACCGGGGAGCTGTTTTTT CASSHFPTIAERAYTGELFF
TRBJ2-7 TRBD2 14 TRBV10-2 few TGCGCCAGCAGTACGGGACTAGCGGGAGTCGAGCAGTACTTC CASSTGLAGVEQYF
TRBJ2-7 TRBD2 18 TRBV11-3 NA TGTGCCAGCAGCTTCGGACTAGCGGGTGGGAAGGGAGATATAGAGCAGTACTTC CASSFGLAGGKGDIEQYF
TRBJ2-7 NA 17 TRBV7-6 NA TGTGCCAGCAGCTTGGCCGACGGGGGGCGGGAGCCCTACGAGCAGTACTTC CASSLADGGREPYEQYF
TRBJ2-5 TRBD2 16 TRBV5-1 NA TGCGCCAGCAGGCCTGACGGGGGGAAGGTGGAAGAGACCCAGTACTTC CASRPDGGKVEETQYF
TRBJ2-1 TRBD1 14 TRBV27 NA TGTGCCACCAAGGACAGGGCTAGATACAATGAGCAGTTCTTC CATKDRARYNEQFF
TRBJ2-1 TRBD2 14 TRBV15 NA TGTGCCACCAGCAAATGCGGGAGAGGTAATGAGCAGTTCTTC CATSKCGRGNEQFF
TRBJ1-5 NA 15 TRBV2 NA TGTGCCAGCAGTAACCGGGGAGCGGGCAATCAGCCCCAGCATTTT CASSNRGAGNQPQHF
TRBJ1-5 NA 12 TRBV10-2 NA TGCGCCATCAGTGGTAGTAATCAGCCCCAGCATTTT CAISGSNQPQHF
TRBJ2-7 NA 14 TRBV6-6 NA TGTGCCAGCAGTTATTCCGGGAGCTCCTACGAGCAGTACTTC CASSYSGSSYEQYF
TRBJ1-3 NA 16 TRBV5-1 NA TGCGCCAGCAGCTCGGGGAGGGTATACTCTGGAAACACCATATATTTT CASSSGRVYSGNTIYF
TRBJ1-4 TRBD1 15 TRBV15 NA TGTGCCACCAGCAGTAACAGGGGCCCTAATGAAAAACTGTTTTTT CATSSNRGPNEKLFF
TRBJ2-1 TRBD2 16 TRBV9 NA TGTGCCAGCAGCTATACTCGGAGGACTAGCGGTGAAGAGCAGTTCTTC CASSYTRRTSGEEQFF
TRBJ2-1 NA 20 TRBV18 NA TGTGCCAGCTCACCACGACGGGTCAGGGTAGGATCTGCACCAAGGAATGAGCAGTTCTTC CASSPRRVRVGSAPRNEQFF
TRBJ2-1 TRBD2 15 TRBV28 NA TGTGCCAGCAGTTTTTGGCGGGAGGGAACCAATGAGCAGTTCTTC CASSFWREGTNEQFF
TRBJ2-1 TRBD2 14 TRBV15 NA TGTGCCACCAGCAGCTCCAGCGGGAGGGTTGAGCAGTTCTTC CATSSSSGRVEQFF
TRBJ2-7 TRBD1 16 TRBV30 NA TGTGCCTGGAGGGACAGGAGAACTACCGGCTCCTACGAGCAGTACTTC CAWRDRRTTGSYEQYF
TRBJ2-1 TRBD2 19 TRBV14 NA TGTGCCAGCAGCCGGGGGGGGTTGACTAGCAGTGGGGTACACAATGAGCAGTTCTTC CASSRGGLTSSGVHNEQFF
TRBJ2-1 NA 16 TRBV28 NA TGTGCCAGCAGTTTCCCCGGACAGACCCTCTACAATGAGCAGTTCTTC CASSFPGQTLYNEQFF
TRBJ1-1 TRBD1 16 TRBV27 NA TGTGCCAGCACCTCAACCCCCCAGGGGGCGAACACTGAAGCTTTCTTT CASTSTPQGANTEAFF
TRBJ2-1 TRBD2 16 TRBV2 NA TGTGTCAGCAGTGGAGTAGCGGGAGGGCCTTACAATGAGCAGTTCTTC CVSSGVAGGPYNEQFF
TRBJ1-1 NA 15 TRBV6-4 NA TGTGCCAGCAGTGACTCCACAGGGTCGAACACTGAAGCTTTCTTT CASSDSTGSNTEAFF
TRBJ2-1 TRBD2 15 TRBV6-1 NA TGTGCCAGCAGTGAATGGGCAGGGAGGGACAATGAGCAGTTCTTC CASSEWAGRDNEQFF
TRBJ1-3 NA 14 TRBV30 NA TGTGCCTGGAATGTGGGCTGGGCTGGAAACACCATATATTTT CAWNVGWAGNTIYF
TRBJ2-5 TRBD1 17 TRBV7-8 few TGTGCCAGCAGCTTAGTTTCAAAGACAGGGGAAGGAGAGACCCAGTACTTC CASSLVSKTGEGETQYF
TRBJ2-3 TRBD2 16 TRBV7-2 NA TGTGCCAGCAACTTCGACAGCGGGAGGACCACAGATACGCAGTATTTT CASNFDSGRTTDTQYF
TRBJ1-1 TRBD1 15 TRBV7-9 NA TGTGCCAGCAGCCAAGGACAGGGTTGGAGGACTGAAGCTTTCTTT CASSQGQGWRTEAFF
TRBJ2-1 TRBD1 15 TRBV25-1 NA TGTGCCAGCAGTGAATGGACAGGACATGTCCATGAGCAGTTCTTC CASSEWTGHVHEQFF
TRBJ1-3 NA 16 TRBV19 NA TGTGCCAGTAGTACGGACAGCGAGAGCTCTGGAAACACCATATATTTT CASSTDSESSGNTIYF